This entry features one TCR beta chain sequence. What it binds is not known. Trimming shortened V by 0 bases and J by 4 bases, and 13 bases separated the two germline ends. The CDR3 sequence is 16 residues long. In germline, CDR1 is LNHNV, CDR2 YYDKDF (reference sequence). These data originate in a study of T-cell reconstitution after alpha-beta-depleted transplantation in children. Unique molecular identifiers tagged the TCRbeta library. A single record per CDR3 protein comes from TCRdb applying MiXCR to the PCR reads. This table holds about 980,000 distinct CDR3 sequences, roughly 31% found once. Study-level findings and limits: Expanded graft clones, several hundred of them, were reportedly the source of alpha-beta T cells about two months after transplant. From newly produced T cells came most of the T-cell counts and diversity one year after transplant.

Source: PBMCs, mostly from graft donor cells, taken 360 days after TCRalphabeta/CD19-depleted stem cell transplant. The receptor was derived from a boy under three years old who had a stem cell transplant for SCID, so the T cells may come from the graft donor. The chain carries TRBV15 and TRBJ2-1; possibly TRBD1 for D (5 bases). CDR3 sequence: CATSRERQRNYNEQFF. In nucleotides, the CDR3 is TGTGCCACCAGCAGAGAGCGACAGAGAAATTACAATGAGCAGTTCTTC.